This T cell receptor beta chain was captured by sequencing in a study of blood T cell repertoires in COVID-19. Participants' reported clinical history set cohort assignment. Clones were sequenced by immunoSEQ multiplex PCR, and TCRdb holds only the in-frame ones, with some missing. The table lists fewer than 200,000 clones, approximately 84% of them singletons. V dropped 6 bases and J dropped 3 bases, with 17 bases sitting between them. Germline lookup yields CDR1 MNHNY and CDR2 SVGAGI (reference sequence). The CDR3 covers 16 residues. This receptor was taken from a middle-aged man who had recovered from COVID-19. Sequences were obtained from PBMCs or T cells enriched from blood (not recorded which). This rearrangement joins TRBV6-6 to TRBJ2-2, with D tentatively TRBD2 (6 bases). The CDR3 sequence is CASSPGWGVDTGELFF. The CDR3 DNA follows: TGTGCCAGCAGCCCCGGCTGGGGGGTAGACACCGGGGAGCTGTTTTTT.